This is a list of T cell receptor beta chains from one sample in a study of cytomegalovirus exposure and HLA in healthy donors. TCRdb's table, derived via immunoSEQ multiplex PCR, lists solely in-frame clones and lacks some. Of about 160,000 clones in the sample, around 80% were seen once. The sequenced sample was PBMCs. These receptors were collected from a man aged 45 to 65 in good health and CMV-seropositive. CDR3s include the opening cysteine and the closing phenylalanine or tryptophan. D genes are given only for firm matches. For some rows the clone size is stated as once, few or many, or as a class when expanded; others skip it.

j_call d_call clone_size v_call cdr3_length cdr3_aa cdr3_nt
TRBJ2-3 TRBD2 NA TRBV7-2 18 CASSYELGTSGSSDTQYF TGTGCCAGCAGCTACGAATTAGGGACTAGCGGGAGTTCAGATACGCAGTATTTT
TRBJ2-7 NA few TRBV19 13 CASSRQDAYEQYF TGTGCCAGTAGTAGACAGGATGCCTACGAGCAGTACTTC
TRBJ2-2 TRBD2 NA TRBV9 17 CASSARSSGTNTGELFF TGTGCCAGCAGCGCAAGGTCTAGCGGAACGAACACCGGGGAGCTGTTTTTT
TRBJ1-6 TRBD1 NA TRBV5-5 14 CASSPRDSYSPLHF TGTGCCAGCAGCCCCAGGGACAGCTATTCACCCCTCCACTTT
TRBJ1-5 NA NA TRBV19 14 CASSMAGSNQPQHF TGTGCCAGTAGTATGGCCGGGAGCAATCAGCCCCAGCATTTT
TRBJ1-2 NA NA TRBV5-1 14 CASSSVGRGNGYTF TGCGCCAGCAGCTCCGTGGGAAGGGGGAATGGCTACACCTTC
TRBJ1-2 TRBD1 once TRBV10-1 15 CASSPDRTSFYGYTF TGCGCCAGCAGTCCGGACAGGACCTCTTTCTATGGCTACACCTTC
TRBJ1-1 TRBD1 NA TRBV4-1 14 CASSLRDRGTEAFF TGCGCCAGCAGCCTCCGGGACAGGGGCACTGAAGCTTTCTTT
TRBJ1-5 NA NA TRBV13 15 CASSLGREVGQPQHF TGTGCCAGCAGCTTAGGCAGGGAGGTCGGTCAGCCCCAGCATTTT
TRBJ1-1 TRBD1 NA TRBV5-1 13 CASSILGQGLAFF TGCGCCAGCAGCATCTTAGGACAGGGTTTGGCTTTCTTT
TRBJ2-3 NA NA TRBV7-9 15 CASSLGDSYTDTQYF TGTGCCAGCAGCTTGGGGGACTCATACACAGATACGCAGTATTTT